The present entry profiles one T cell receptor beta chain with its context. This sample is drawn from a study of response to subunit inactivated influenza vaccine. V lost 4 bases, J lost 6 bases, and 16 bases lay in between. Germline values: CDR1 SGHDN, CDR2 FVKESK. CDR3 length: 14 amino acids. TCRdb reanalysed the RT-PCR reads using MiXCR and keeps one entry per CDR3 protein. Of about 540,000 distinct CDR3 sequences listed, approximately 20% are singletons. These same records also appear under a second study, on T cells expressing NK-cell markers. That source adds: UMIs accompanied the 5'RACE template switching by which TCR beta cDNA was made.

The source was CD4+ T cells sorted from PBMCs, collected 12 days after vaccination. The TCR originated in a man aged 50 to 59 who received an inactivated influenza vaccine. This rearrangement joins TRBV14 to TRBJ2-7; tentatively, D is TRBD2 (6 bases). CDR3 sequence reads: CASSPTRDFGEQYF. CDR3 in DNA: TGTGCCAGCAGCCCCACTCGGGACTTTGGCGAGCAGTACTTC. Based on the CDR3 plus reference TRBV14 and TRBJ2-7, the full variable domain is EAGVTQFPSHSVIEKGQTVTLRCDPISGHDNLYWYRRVMGKEIKFLLHFVKESKQDESGMPNNRFLAERTGGTYSTLKVQPAELEDSGVYFCASSPTRDFGEQYFGPGTRLTVT.